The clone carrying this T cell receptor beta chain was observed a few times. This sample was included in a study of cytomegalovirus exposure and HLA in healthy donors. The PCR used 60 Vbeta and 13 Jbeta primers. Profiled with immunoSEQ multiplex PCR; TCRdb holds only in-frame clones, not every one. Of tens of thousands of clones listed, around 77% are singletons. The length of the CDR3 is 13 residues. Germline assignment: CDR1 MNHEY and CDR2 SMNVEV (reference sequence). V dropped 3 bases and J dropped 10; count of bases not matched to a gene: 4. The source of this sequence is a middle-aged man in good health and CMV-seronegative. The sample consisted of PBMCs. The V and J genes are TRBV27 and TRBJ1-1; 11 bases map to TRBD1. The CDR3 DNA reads TGTGCCAGCAGTTTTTGGGACAGGGGGATAGCTTTCTTT. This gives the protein CASSFWDRGIAFF.